The T cell receptor beta chain described here comes from a study of T cells after yellow fever vaccination. Study information: The fractions with low cell numbers were processed using SMART-Seq v4 Ultra Low Input. Whole-study findings and limits: Overall, a small share of clonotypes was seen in both CD4 and CD8 compartments.

TCRdb reanalysed the 5' RACE reads using MiXCR and keeps one entry per CDR3 protein. The sample contains approximately 550,000 distinct CDR3 sequences, about 13% of which appear only once. The CDR3 consists of 13 residues. Germline-derived CDR1 and CDR2 are KGHSH and LQKENI. V was cut by 3 bases and J by 6 bases, with 11 bases left in between. This clonotype was counted a few times. Its antigen is not identified. The clonotype originates from a man younger than 40 who received the YFV17D yellow fever vaccine. This sample comprised PBMCs, obtained on the day of the yellow fever booster vaccination. The chain carries TRBV18 and TRBJ1-2; D gene uncertain. The CDR3 bases are TGTGCCAGCTCACCTGCCGGATTGCATGGCTACACCTTC. It codes for CASSPAGLHGYTF.